The 11 T cell receptor beta chains below come from one sample, sequenced in a study of T cells in Graves' hyperthyroidism and ophthalmopathy. Amplified TCR beta CDR3 regions came from RNA transcripts. With the HTBI primer set, the TCR CDR3 went through a first round of RT-PCR. TCRdb recomputed calls from the multiplex PCR reads with MiXCR, one row per CDR3 protein. The sample has 500,000 to 600,000 distinct CDR3 sequences, about 43% seen once. Sequencing was carried out using peripheral blood or thyroid tissue (not recorded which). The receptors were gathered from an adult woman with Graves' disease, either hyperthyroidism or ophthalmopathy (not recorded which).

The count of this clonotype is one. The chain joins TRBV10-2 to TRBJ2-7; the D is unclear. V was pared by 3 bases and J by 1 base, with 7 bases between. CDR3 length: 13 residues. Germline V gene data show CDR1 as WSHSY and CDR2 as SAAADI. The CDR3 loop reads CASSERRSYEQYF. For the CDR3, the DNA is TGCGCCAGCAGTGAACGGCGATCCTACGAGCAGTACTTC.

This clonotype was counted at least ten times. The V call is TRBV19, the J call TRBJ1-5; 7 bases are a match to TRBD1. The CDR3 extends over 17 amino acids. Germline CDR1 reads LNHDA; CDR2 reads SQIVND (reference sequence). V trimming: 5 bases; J trimming: 5 bases; junction bases outside the gene matches: 15. CDR3 sequence reads: CASSGGQRYSLHQPQHF. The CDR3 nucleotides are TGTGCCAGTAGTGGGGGACAGCGGTATTCCCTCCATCAGCCCCAGCATTTT.

This clonotype was seen repeatedly, ten times or more. This chain's CDR3 is CAISESWDNYGYTF. For the CDR3, the DNA is TGTGCCATCAGTGAGTCCTGGGATAACTATGGCTACACCTTC. This rearrangement joins TRBV10-3 to TRBJ1-2; D is uncertain. The CDR3 contains 14 residues. Germline-derived CDR1 and CDR2 are ENHRY and SYGVKD. Trimming took 0 bases from V and 1 from J, leaving 6 bases between them.

The V gene is TRBV10-3, the J gene TRBJ2-5; D possibly corresponds to TRBD2 (6 bases). CDR3 length equals 13 residues. Trimming removed 3 bases at V and 5 bases at J, with 10 bases between. CDR1 is ENHRY and CDR2 is SYGVKD in the germline V gene. CDR3 nucleotide sequence: TGTGCCATCAGTGATGCTAGCGTTGAGACCCAGTACTTC. It specifies CAISDASVETQYF.

CDR3 bases: TGTGCCAGCAGCTTACAACTAGCGGGAGAGACCCAGTACTTC. Translation gives CASSLQLAGETQYF. This chain joins TRBV7-2 and TRBJ2-5; 9 bases agree with TRBD2. The CDR3 extends over 14 amino acids. V trimming: 2 bases; J trimming: 4 bases; junction bases outside the gene matches: 2. CDR1 is SGHTA and CDR2 is FQGNSA in the germline V gene. Full variable domain (outside the CDR3, taken from reference TRBV7-2 and TRBJ2-5): GAGVSQSPSNKVTEKGKDVELRCDPISGHTALYWYRQSLGQGLEFLIYFQGNSAPDKSGLPSDRFSAERTGGSVSTLTIQRTQQEDSAVYLCASSLQLAGETQYFGPGTRLLVL.

CDR3 coding DNA: TGCAGCGTTGAAGACGCGGGCTCTGGGGCCAACGTCCTGACTTTC. Encoded protein: CSVEDAGSGANVLTF. The chain employs TRBV29-1 and TRBJ2-6, with D possibly TRBD2 on 5 matching bases. Trimming pared 0 bases from V and 0 bases from J, leaving 6 bases between. CDR3 size: 15 residues. Germline V gene data show CDR1 as SQVTM and CDR2 as ANQGSEA.

The V and J genes are TRBV4-1 and TRBJ2-5; TRBD2 matches 8 bases. The CDR3 consists of 13 residues. Germline V gives CDR1 MGHRA, CDR2 YSYEKL. Trimming took 4 bases from V and 7 from J; bases not matched to a gene: 5. CDR3 protein: CASSPAGGGTQYF. DNA of the CDR3: TGCGCCAGCAGCCCGGCGGGGGGCGGGACCCAGTACTTC.

This clonotype was detected many times. V is TRBV5-6 and J is TRBJ2-7, with TRBD2 identical over 7 bases. With 2 bases clipped from V and 0 bases from J, the junction kept 5 bases outside the gene matches. CDR3 length: 15 residues. The germline CDR1 and CDR2 sequences are SGHDT and YYEEEE. CDR3 bases: TGTGCCAGCAGCTTCAAAGCGGGATTCTCCTACGAGCAGTACTTC. As protein: CASSFKAGFSYEQYF.

This chain joins TRBV2 and TRBJ1-1; D remains ambiguous. Trimming shortened V by 3 bases and J by 0 bases, and 11 bases separated the two germline ends. CDR1 is SNHLY and CDR2 is FYNNEI in the germline V gene. The CDR3 loop spans 15 amino acids. The CDR3 DNA is TGTGCCAGCAGTGAGGGAGGCGTCATGAACACTGAAGCTTTCTTT. Amino acid sequence: CASSEGGVMNTEAFF.

The J gene is TRBJ1-5, the V gene TRBV3-1; D gene uncertain. Germline CDR1 is LGHDT and CDR2 is YNNKEL (reference sequence). This CDR3 contains 14 residues. The V gene lost 4 bases and the J gene lost 7 bases, with 14 bases spanning the gap. For the CDR3, the DNA is TGTGCCAGCAGCCCCTACCCTGAGGGCCAGCCCCAGCATTTT. This codes for CASSPYPEGQPQHF.

This clonotype was seen a handful of times. The gene calls are TRBV10-3 and TRBJ1-2, with TRBD1 matching 7 bases. This CDR3 spans 12 amino acids. The V segment lost 9 bases and the J segment 7 bases; nucleotides outside the gene matches: 8. CDR1 ENHRY and CDR2 SYGVKD come from the germline V gene. CDR3 coding DNA: TGTGCCATTGCCAACAGGGGTGTTGGCTACACCTTC. This gives the protein CAIANRGVGYTF.